This T cell receptor (beta chain) was obtained from a study of Graves' ophthalmopathy and Graves' hyperthyroidism. Study-level findings and limits: Blood repertoires reportedly contained most expanded thyroid clonotypes above 0.001 frequency.

Concerning this clonotype: Its specificity is not known.

The CDR3 contains 14 residues. V was pared by 6 bases and J by 6 bases, with 5 bases of the junction left unmatched. Germline lookup yields CDR1 MNHEY and CDR2 SVGAGI. Uncontrolled infections, other autoimmune diseases, pregnancy or lactation barred patients from enrollment. RNA transcripts were the source from which TCR beta CDR3 regions were amplified. The first-round RT-PCR employed HTBI primers together with the Qiagen OneStep RT-PCR kit. A multiplex PCR was then performed as the second round. TCRdb redid the calling of the multiplex PCR reads with MiXCR, one entry per CDR3 protein. The repertoire holds about 620,000 distinct CDR3 sequences, with about 24% as singletons.

This receptor was taken from a woman aged 18-29 years with stable Graves' hyperthyroidism. Some clones in this sample may be carry-over from other donors' samples. This chain uses TRBV6-5 with TRBJ2-3; TRBD2 matches 11 bases. Sequenced input: peripheral blood. The CDR3, as DNA: TGTGCCAGCAGATTAGCGGGAGGGCGTGATACGCAGTATTTT. It specifies CASRLAGGRDTQYF.